This T cell receptor (beta chain) comes out of a study of blood T cell repertoires in COVID-19. The V and J ends lost 4 bases and 5 bases, in that order; junction bases with no gene match: 3. The CDR3 contains 12 residues. Germline assignment: CDR1 GTSNPN and CDR2 SVGIG (reference sequence). Assay used: immunoSEQ multiplex PCR; TCRdb lists only in-frame clones, some missing. The sample lists 160,000 or so clones, roughly nine tenths occurring once. Sequences were obtained from peripheral blood. The TCR was taken from a woman aged 70-85 years with acute or convalescent COVID-19. The chain uses TRBV30 and TRBJ2-7; 9 nucleotides align to TRBD1. The CDR3 loop is CAWTGTGNEQYF. Written as DNA, the CDR3 is TGTGCCTGGACGGGGACAGGGAACGAGCAGTACTTC.